Here is one TCR beta chain with its context. What it binds is not known. These data come from a study of T cell responses to AZD1222 COVID-19 vaccine. Study results and limitations: The study sampled repertoires only after the peak T cell response. Most donors were white British, females outnumbered males, and clonal diversity was possibly underestimated.

Trimming pared 2 bases from V and 2 bases from J, leaving 12 bases between. CDR3 length equals 15 residues. Germline CDR1 reads ENHRY; CDR2 reads SYGVKD. Second doses that came at about 4 or about 12 weeks were put together. Produced via immunoSEQ multiplex PCR; TCRdb's table is partial and in-frame only. Seen here are 150,000 to 200,000 clones, roughly nine tenths observed once, and the top ten hold around 3.7%. Sequenced here: peripheral blood, sampled 28 days after the second AZD1222 dose. J is TRBJ1-1 and V is TRBV10-3; no clear D. This clonotype was obtained from an adult who received the AZD1222 COVID-19 vaccine. CDR3 sequence reads: CAISEGYTDNTEAFF. CDR3 sequence (DNA): TGTGCCATCAGTGAGGGGTACACCGATAACACTGAAGCTTTCTTT.